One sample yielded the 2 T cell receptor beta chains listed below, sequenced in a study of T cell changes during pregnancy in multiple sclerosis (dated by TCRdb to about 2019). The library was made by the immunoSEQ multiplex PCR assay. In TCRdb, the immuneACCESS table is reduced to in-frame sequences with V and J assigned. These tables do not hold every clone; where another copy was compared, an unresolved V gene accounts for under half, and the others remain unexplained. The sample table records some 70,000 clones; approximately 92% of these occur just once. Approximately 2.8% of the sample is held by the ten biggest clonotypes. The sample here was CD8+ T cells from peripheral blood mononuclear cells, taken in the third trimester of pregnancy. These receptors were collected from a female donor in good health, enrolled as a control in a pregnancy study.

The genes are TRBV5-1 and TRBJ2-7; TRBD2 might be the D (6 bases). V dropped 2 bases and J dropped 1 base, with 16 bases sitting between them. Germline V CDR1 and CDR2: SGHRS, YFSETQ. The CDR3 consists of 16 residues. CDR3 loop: CASSFSGVRDSYEQYF. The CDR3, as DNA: TGCGCCAGCAGCTTTAGCGGTGTTAGGGATTCCTACGAGCAGTACTTC.

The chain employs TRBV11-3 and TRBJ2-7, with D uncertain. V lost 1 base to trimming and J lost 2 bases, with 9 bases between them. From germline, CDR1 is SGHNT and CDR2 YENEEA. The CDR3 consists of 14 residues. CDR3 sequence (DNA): TGTGCCAGCAGCTTAGTACCAGGAACCTACGAGCAGTACTTC. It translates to CASSLVPGTYEQYF.